The T cell receptor (beta chain) described here comes from a study of regulatory T cells in long-lasting Graves disease (dated by TCRdb to the early 2020s). Study-wide context: Newly diagnosed Graves' disease patients had taken antithyroid drugs for less than 3 months. Patients with persistent Graves' disease were compared with patients with newly diagnosed Graves' disease using TCR sequencing and RNA sequencing of peripheral blood. The study was registered as a clinical trial and conducted in China. TCR sequencing covered 13 persistent and 20 newly diagnosed Graves' disease patients, approximately 33 samples in total.

What the work shows at the level of the full study, not this receptor alone: Only the TCR beta chain was sequenced and analyzed. The authors acknowledged the small sample size as a limitation that may reduce accuracy. TRBV28, TRBJ1-2 and TRBJ2-5 were preferentially used in persistent disease, while TRBV20-1 and TRBJ2-1 were favored in newly diagnosed disease. Compared with newly diagnosed patients, patients with persistent Graves' disease had lower TCR Shannon entropy and fewer highly expanded clones, which suggests clonal expansion. Patients with persistent disease shared more public clonotypes (about 2,900) than newly diagnosed patients did (nearly 1,000). The study examined only peripheral blood because the primary lesion, thyroid tissue, could not be accessed.

Counted from cysteine to phenylalanine, this CDR3 has 13 amino acids. Solely the CDR3 DNA is kept, with 39 bases framed from the first base. At the junction V is shortened by 6 bases and J by 4 bases, with 12 bases in between. From the germline V gene, CDR1 is MNHEY and CDR2 is SVGEGT. A note on this clonotype: The antigen it binds to is not known. No base-level quality is on record; no much larger clone is a single base apart.

Libraries were prepared through multiplex PCR. Sequencing used an Illumina HiSeq 4000. CDR3 regions were amplified by Arm-PCR with iRepertoire HTBI primers to construct TCR beta libraries. Before sequencing, the PCR products went through gel purification. The original pipeline was this. A total of around 66 TRBV and some 15 TRBJ segments were identified across samples and were used for gene usage analysis of CDR3 amino acid clonotypes. COPE and FqMerger were used to merge filtered high-quality paired reads into contigs. Contigs were aligned with BLAST to IMGT TRBV, TRBD and TRBJ reference genes, and CDR3 was defined per IMGT. Clonotypes above 0.1% frequency were classified as highly expanded clones. Repertoire diversity was measured by Shannon entropy, and V-J evenness by the Gini coefficient. A clonotype found in more than one individual was treated as public. TCRdb reran the public reads through fastp at Q25 and MiXCR, keeping productive beta chains. Rows with one shared CDR3 protein collapse into an entry with the most common genes and DNA. The authors' filters were not applied to this entry. This sample has 350,000 to 500,000 distinct CDR3 sequences in its table, and approximately 16% of those were observed once. The top ten constitute approximately 11% of the sample.

According to the study, the label for this sample's time point signals: newly diagnosed GD, antithyroid drugs for less than 3 months. For both TCR sequencing and RNA sequencing, RNA was extracted from PBMCs in TRIzol. The diagnosis of Graves' disease followed American Thyroid Association guidelines. Recruitment of patients was carried out at an endocrinology department in Xi'an, China. Each patient gave approximately 10 milliliters of peripheral blood, collected in an EDTA anticoagulant tube. Ficoll Paque Plus density gradient separation was used to isolate PBMCs, and no further T cell sorting was performed. RNA quality was checked with an Agilent 2100 Bioanalyzer and agarose gel, and concentration with a NanoDrop 2000. This sample was shared with a second study, whose subject was T cells in Graves' hyperthyroidism and ophthalmopathy. That second publication adds: A patient counted as having stable Graves' hyperthyroidism if no progression to ophthalmopathy occurred over 18 months of follow-up. Hyperthyroidism patients were newly diagnosed, had a disease duration of under 2 months, and were aged 18 to 65 years. Exclusion was applied to patients with uncontrolled infections, other autoimmune diseases, pregnancy or lactation. Clinical symptoms, serum thyroxine and TRAb, thyroid ultrasound, and orbital computed tomography formed the basis for the diagnoses. A first-round RT-PCR of the TCR CDR3 used the HTBI primer set with the Qiagen OneStep RT-PCR kit. Most expanded thyroid clonotypes (frequency above 0.001) were also detected in blood, suggesting blood repertoires may reflect thyroid immune responses. A 13 V-J signature model separated ophthalmopathy from stable hyperthyroidism, with approximately 87% sensitivity and 81% to 82% specificity in cross-validation and 80%/75% in testing. In validation, the model predicted progression to ophthalmopathy a median of roughly six months before onset, with around 70% sensitivity and roughly 77% specificity. To identify TCR V-J signatures that set the groups apart, the researchers used a discovery cohort of approximately 98 patients, made up of around 42 with Graves' ophthalmopathy and some 55 with stable Graves' hyperthyroidism. Whether ophthalmopathy could be predicted prospectively was tested in an independent validation cohort made up of about 20 hyperthyroidism patients plus 17 patients who later progressed to ophthalmopathy. The 95 to 100 discovery patients were randomly divided into training and test sets at a 7:3 ratio. In addition, the study compared T-cell repertoires in thyroid tissue and in blood from over 5 Graves' hyperthyroidism patients. After blood sampling, hyperthyroidism patients were treated with methimazole at a starting dose of 30 mg daily, and ophthalmopathy patients were treated with high-dose intravenous methylprednisolone. A second multiplex PCR round built the libraries, followed by size selection and purification. Libraries were sequenced paired-end with 100 bp reads on an Illumina HiSeq2000. Raw data were processed with SOAPnuke, discarding reads with adapters, uncalled bases, mean Phred below 15, or no exact constant-primer or identifier match. High-quality paired reads were merged using COPE v1.2.5, and each unique nucleotide sequence was defined as a clonotype. MiTCR v1.1 was used to align clonotypes to the IMGT TRBV, TRBD and TRBJ reference segments. Analysis was restricted to V-J combinations with a frequency above 0.0001, which covered roughly 99% of repertoires. The TCS score was defined as F50 (clonal expansion) divided by E x V (chaos), with BLOSUM62-based TCRdist calculated between CDR3 peptides within each V-J. Welch's t-statistics and random forest reduced several hundred V-J features to 10 to 15, which were used in a naive Bayes classifier (R e1071). No statistical method was used to set the sample size in advance, and investigators knew the group allocation. The paper reports TCR Vbeta CDR3 sequencing of more than 120 peripheral blood samples: over 40 ophthalmopathy, 75 to 80 hyperthyroidism and around 17 progressor patients.

The sequence was obtained from a woman in her 30s with Graves disease. Donor details come from another sample of the same person, matched by shared clones. This specimen was peripheral blood mononuclear cells (PBMCs), taken at new diagnosis, from a patient treated with antithyroid drugs. The chain joins TRBV6-2 or TRBV6-3 to TRBJ1-2; no D gene is confidently identified. The sequence in DNA is TGTGCCAGCAGCCGATATGAGGGCTATGGCTACACCTTC. This gives the protein CASSRYEGYGYTF.